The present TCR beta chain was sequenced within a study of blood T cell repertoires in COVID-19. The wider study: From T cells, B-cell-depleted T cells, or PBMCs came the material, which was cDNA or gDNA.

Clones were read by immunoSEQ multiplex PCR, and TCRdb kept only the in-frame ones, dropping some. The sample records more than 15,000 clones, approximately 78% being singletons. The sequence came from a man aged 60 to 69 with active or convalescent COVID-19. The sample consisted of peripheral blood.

The CDR3 sequence: CASSALGNTEAFF. The CDR3 region has the DNA TGTGCCAGCAGCGCCCTCGGGAACACTGAAGCTTTCTTT. The chain links TRBV9 to TRBJ1-1, with D hard to call. Between the trimmed V and J ends, which lost 3 bases and 1 base, there was a span of 7 bases. This CDR3 region has 13 residues. CDR1 SGDLS and CDR2 YYNGEE come from the germline V gene.